A single sample is the source of the 18 T cell receptor beta chains below, sequenced in a study of T cells in Graves' hyperthyroidism and ophthalmopathy. TCR beta CDR3 sequences were amplified from RNA transcripts. TCR CDR3 regions were first amplified by RT-PCR with HTBI primers. TCRdb reprocessed the multiplex PCR reads via MiXCR and lists one record per CDR3 protein. The sample comprises around 390,000 distinct CDR3 sequences, about 14% of which are singletons, and roughly a fifth rests with the top ten. The source material was blood. The receptors come from a woman aged 25 to 39 with Graves' ophthalmopathy.

This clonotype has more than one count but fewer than ten. Since a much larger clone is just one base distant, this may be a read error. The gene calls are TRBV6-5 and TRBJ2-7; no firm D call. The V gene lost 11 bases and the J gene lost 3 bases, with 20 bases spanning the gap. Germline-derived CDR1 and CDR2 are MNHEY and SVGAGI. The CDR3 sequence is 14 residues long. CDR3 nucleotides: TGTGCCGGCCGCGACGAAGGGAATTTCTACGAGCAGTACTTC. Protein: CAGRDEGNFYEQYF.

This chain connects TRBV7-2 to TRBJ1-4, with a possible D match to TRBD1 (6 bases). Deletions cut 6 bases from V and 3 bases from J, with 14 bases between. The CDR3 is made up of 15 amino acids. From germline, CDR1 is SGHTA and CDR2 FQGNSA. The CDR3 nucleotides are TGTGCCAGCAGTACTCCGGGACACTCTAATGAAAAACTGTTTTTT. Protein product: CASSTPGHSNEKLFF.

The chain is built from TRBV19 and TRBJ1-1, with D uncertain. This CDR3 is built from 15 residues. Trimming removed 3 bases from V and 2 bases from J, with 13 bases in between. Germline CDR1 reads LNHDA; CDR2 reads SQIVND (reference sequence). The CDR3 reads CASSIVWVGNTEAFF. The DNA for the CDR3 is TGTGCCAGTAGTATTGTTTGGGTGGGAAACACTGAAGCTTTCTTT.

On this clonotype: Since a much larger clone is just one base distant, this may be a read error. The rearrangement joins TRBV5-6 to TRBJ2-1, with 9 nucleotides matching TRBD1. The J segment lost 2 bases and the V segment lost 4 bases, leaving 4 bases of the junction unmatched. CDR1 and CDR2 from the germline V gene are SGHDT and YYEEEE. The CDR3 has 15 amino acids. CDR3 nucleotide sequence: TGTGCCAGCAGCCCCGGGACAGGGACCTACAATGAGCAGTTCTTC. It encodes CASSPGTGTYNEQFF.

Many counts were recorded for this clonotype. This chain links TRBV28 with TRBJ1-5, with D unclear. V was pared by 4 bases and J by 0 bases, with 10 bases between. The CDR3 loop spans 15 amino acids. CDR1 MDHEN and CDR2 SYDVKM come from the germline V gene. As DNA, the CDR3 is TGTGCCAGCAGTTATTCAGGTTATAGCAATCAGCCCCAGCATTTT. Amino acids: CASSYSGYSNQPQHF.

The table lists this clonotype with many counts. This sequence joins TRBV7-9 and TRBJ2-7, with no clear D. Germline V gives CDR1 SEHNR, CDR2 FQNEAQ (reference sequence). CDR3 length: 14 amino acids. The ends were cut back, 4 bases at V and 3 bases at J, with 13 bases in the middle. Here the CDR3 reads CASSYGPGYYEQYF. CDR3 in DNA: TGTGCCAGCAGCTACGGTCCAGGATACTACGAGCAGTACTTC.

This clonotype has a count of ten or more. This chain connects TRBV20-1 to TRBJ2-4; 10 nucleotides agree with TRBD2. Looked up from germline, CDR1 is DFQATT and CDR2 is SNEGSKA (reference sequence). This CDR3 region has 15 residues. The V gene end was trimmed by 5 bases and the J gene end by 0 bases; junction bases not matched to a gene: 4. The CDR3 here is CSALAGVLAKNIQYF. For the CDR3, the DNA is TGCAGTGCTCTAGCGGGGGTACTAGCCAAAAACATTCAGTACTTC.

This clonotype was detected many times. V and J are TRBV30 and TRBJ1-1; D remains unclear. The CDR3 runs 14 residues. V gave up 1 base and J gave up 1 base, with 10 bases separating them. In germline, CDR1 is GTSNPN, CDR2 SVGIG (reference sequence). CDR3 sequence (DNA): TGTGCCTGGAGTGGGGCATATTCGAACACTGAAGCTTTCTTT. Its protein is CAWSGAYSNTEAFF.

There are many counts of this clonotype. The V call is TRBV6-1, the J call TRBJ1-2; D call uncertain. V was shortened by 8 bases and J by 7 bases, with 14 bases between the two germline ends. Looked up from germline, CDR1 is MNHNS and CDR2 is SASEGT. This CDR3 has 12 amino acids. This chain's CDR3 is CASGIRTRGYTF. The CDR3 DNA follows: TGTGCCAGCGGAATTAGGACTCGTGGCTACACCTTC.

The sample holds many counts of this clonotype. The chain has TRBV20-1 and TRBJ2-7, with TRBD2 matching over 13 bases. The CDR3 has 16 amino acids. The germline V gene encodes CDR1 DFQATT and CDR2 SNEGSKA (reference sequence). V lost 3 bases and J lost 1; bases outside the gene matches: 6. CDR3 sequence reads: CSARETSGGFSYEQYF. CDR3 sequence (DNA): TGCAGTGCTAGGGAGACTAGCGGGGGGTTTTCCTACGAGCAGTACTTC.

The sample holds many counts of this clonotype. V is TRBV7-9 and J is TRBJ2-7, with 7 bases lining up with TRBD1. CDR1 is SEHNR, CDR2 FQNEAQ, per germline (reference sequence). The length of the CDR3 is 14 residues. V gave up 7 bases and J gave up 3 bases; unmatched junction bases: 9. CDR3 loop: CASNPLRDSYEQYF. DNA of the CDR3: TGTGCCAGCAACCCCCTCCGGGACAGCTACGAGCAGTACTTC.

The sample holds many counts of this clonotype. The chain couples TRBV11-2 to TRBJ2-5, with D possibly being TRBD2 (6 bases). This CDR3 contains 16 residues. Germline V gene data show CDR1 as SGHAT and CDR2 as FQNNGV. Deletions cut 2 bases from V and 2 bases from J, with 15 bases between. CDR3 residues: CASSLFSGTLQETQYF. CDR3 nucleotide sequence: TGTGCCAGCAGCTTATTTTCCGGGACTTTACAAGAGACCCAGTACTTC.

The gene calls are TRBV11-2 and TRBJ2-5; 12 bases are a match to TRBD2. The CDR3 totals 17 residues. Germline V gene data show CDR1 as SGHAT and CDR2 as FQNNGV. With 2 bases clipped from V and 5 bases from J, the junction kept 9 bases outside the gene matches. CDR3: CASSLFLAGGREETQYF. The CDR3 DNA is TGTGCCAGCAGCTTATTTCTAGCGGGGGGGCGAGAGGAGACCCAGTACTTC.

This clonotype has just a few counts. V gene TRBV5-5 combines with J gene TRBJ1-2; TRBD1 is a possible D gene (6 bases). The length of the CDR3 is 15 residues. Trimming stripped 5 bases from V and 4 bases from J, with 18 bases between. The germline V gene has CDR1 SGHKS and CDR2 YYEKEE (reference sequence). CDR3 sequence reads: CASSWTGATFYGYTF. In DNA form, the CDR3 reads TGTGCCAGCAGTTGGACGGGGGCCACCTTCTATGGCTACACCTTC.

This clonotype was seen many times. The rearrangement joins TRBV20-1 to TRBJ2-1; tentatively, D is TRBD1 (5 bases). Trimming pared 6 bases from V and 8 bases from J, leaving 20 bases between. CDR3 length: 14 amino acids. Germline V gene lookup returns CDR1 DFQATT and CDR2 SNEGSKA (reference sequence). CDR3 region: CSAGPGNLRDEQFF. For the CDR3, the DNA is TGCAGTGCCGGACCAGGGAACCTACGGGATGAGCAGTTCTTC.

In its sample, this clonotype was seen a few times. V gene TRBV29-1 combines with J gene TRBJ2-7; a weak D match, TRBD2 (5 bases). V was cut by 4 bases and J by 2 bases, with 9 bases left in between. Germline lookup yields CDR1 SQVTM and CDR2 ANQGSEA. The CDR3 consists of 12 residues. CDR3 coding DNA: TGCAGCGTTGCTAGCTCTACCTACGAGCAGTACTTC. Its translation is CSVASSTYEQYF.

This clonotype was detected ten times or more. The chain is built from TRBV3-1 and TRBJ2-5; D possibly corresponds to TRBD2 (6 bases). The CDR3 has 14 residues. CDR1 LGHDT and CDR2 YNNKEL come from the germline V gene (reference sequence). Trimming removed 6 bases at V and 1 base at J, with 12 bases between. Here the CDR3 reads CASRAVGGQETQYF. Written as DNA, the CDR3 is TGTGCCAGCAGGGCAGTGGGGGGCCAAGAGACCCAGTACTTC.

In this sample, this clonotype turned up many times. This rearrangement joins TRBV28 to TRBJ2-7, with no clear D. The CDR3 is 16 residues long. Germline CDR1 reads MDHEN; CDR2 reads SYDVKM. The ends were cut back, 3 bases at V and 4 bases at J, with 19 bases in the middle. CDR3 sequence reads: CASSLDGWAARYEQYF. Written as DNA, the CDR3 is TGTGCCAGCAGTTTGGACGGGTGGGCAGCTCGGTACGAGCAGTACTTC.